The clone carrying this TCR beta chain was recorded only once. Clones were sequenced by immunoSEQ multiplex PCR, and TCRdb holds only the in-frame ones, with some missing. The sample lists more than 95,000 clones, about 90% occurring once. Germline V gene data show CDR1 as MNHEY and CDR2 as SVGAGI. This CDR3 contains 15 residues. J was trimmed by 4 bases and V by 6 bases; bases with no gene match: 10. The sample is drawn from a study of T cell responses to AZD1222 COVID-19 vaccine. The material sequenced was peripheral blood, taken on day 0 of AZD1222 vaccination. The chain employs TRBV6-5 and TRBJ2-7; TRBD1 agrees at 9 bases. The receptor's source is an adult in good health. The CDR3 spells CASRNPQGAGYEQYF. The CDR3 DNA reads TGTGCCAGCAGGAACCCACAGGGGGCCGGATACGAGCAGTACTTC.